Given below is one T cell receptor (beta chain) in context. Its antigen is not known. The protocol was immunoSEQ multiplex PCR, while the TCRdb copy is restricted to in-frame clones and leaves out a portion. The sample shows some 29,000 clones, more than 65% of them seen only once. V shed 0 bases and J shed 7 bases, with 15 bases lying between them. There are 16 residues in the CDR3. Per the germline V gene, CDR1 is SNHLY and CDR2 is FYNNEI. The source of the sample is a study of a mutant IDH1 vaccine in newly diagnosed glioma. Time point in this sample: week 35, safety follow-up. The vaccine gave 300 ug of a 20-mer mutant IDH1 peptide subcutaneously per dose. New WHO grade 3 or 4 astrocytomas that were IDH1-mutant and ATRX-lost had been found in donors.

J is TRBJ1-4 and V is TRBV2; D might be TRBD1 (5 bases). This receptor was taken from a man aged 50 or older with glioma. The input for sequencing was PBMCs, taken from a glioma patient whose treatment included an IDH1 peptide vaccine. CDR3 region: CASSEAFGGSGEKLFF. The CDR3 bases are TGTGCCAGCAGTGAAGCATTTGGGGGATCCGGTGAAAAACTGTTTTTT.